These 32 T cell receptor beta chains share one sample of origin, sequenced in a study of CD8+CD57+ T cells in acquired aplastic anemia. CDR3 and TCR beta VDJ profiling relied on genomic DNA as the template. One entry per CDR3 protein, called by TCRdb with MiXCR from the reads. The sample carries about 160,000 distinct CDR3 sequences, 40% to 50% recorded once. Sequencing was done on patients that had shown CD8+CD57+ cell expansion by flow cytometry. Sequencing was performed on sorted CD4+, CD8+, or CD8+CD57+ T cells (not recorded which) from PBMCs. All receptors come from a human donor with aplastic anemia.

This clonotype was seen only a few times. This sequence joins TRBV3-1 and TRBJ2-3; D not certain. This CDR3 is 15 amino acids long. V was cut by 8 bases and J by 1 base, with 16 bases left in between. Germline CDR1 is LGHDT and CDR2 is YNNKEL (reference sequence). The CDR3 spells CASGNHQSGTDTQYF. For the CDR3, the DNA is TGTGCCAGCGGAAACCATCAAAGCGGCACAGATACGCAGTATTTT.

This chain joins TRBV27 and TRBJ2-3; 7 nucleotides align to TRBD2. From germline, CDR1 is MNHEY and CDR2 SMNVEV (reference sequence). The CDR3 spans 15 residues. The V and J ends lost 7 bases and 1 base, in that order; junction bases with no gene match: 8. The CDR3 sequence is CASTNRGGGTDTQYF. CDR3 in DNA: TGTGCCAGCACAAACCGGGGAGGGGGCACAGATACGCAGTATTTT.

The chain couples TRBV7-6 to TRBJ2-5; D perhaps matches TRBD2 (5 bases). Deletions cut 3 bases from V and 9 bases from J, with 17 bases between. CDR1 SGHVS and CDR2 FNYEAQ come from the germline V gene. The CDR3 spans 14 residues. In nucleotides, the CDR3 is TGTGCCAGCAGCTTGACGGAGGCAAGTTTGGCCCAGTACTTC. This translates into CASSLTEASLAQYF.

Many counts were recorded for this clonotype. V is TRBV7-6 and J is TRBJ2-7; tentative D call: TRBD1 (5 bases). The CDR3 totals 15 residues. Trimming took 3 bases from V and 1 from J, leaving 13 bases between them. The germline CDR1 and CDR2 sequences are SGHVS and FNYEAQ. CDR3 nucleotide sequence: TGTGCCAGCAGCTTCGACAGCCATCCTTCCTACGAGCAGTACTTC. As protein: CASSFDSHPSYEQYF.

At least ten counts were recorded for this clonotype. The rearrangement links TRBV5-1 to TRBJ2-3, with no clear D. The CDR3 is 13 amino acids. Between the trimmed V and J ends, which lost 6 bases and 2 bases, there was a span of 10 bases. The germline CDR1 and CDR2 sequences are SGHRS and YFSETQ. CDR3 sequence: CASNDPPTDTQYF. The CDR3 nucleotides are TGCGCCAGCAACGACCCCCCCACAGATACGCAGTATTTT. Using reference TRBV5-1 and TRBJ2-3 for the parts outside the CDR3, the full variable domain is KAGVTQTPRYLIKTRGQQVTLSCSPISGHRSVSWYQQTPGQGLQFLFEYFSETQRNKGNFPGRFSGRQFSNSRSEMNVSTLELGDSALYLCASNDPPTDTQYFGPGTRLTVL.

A single count supports this clonotype. Since the CDR3 does not end with the conserved phenylalanine or tryptophan, this likely comes from a read error. The chain recombines TRBV7-9 with TRBJ2-5, with D possibly being TRBD2 (5 bases). Germline values: CDR1 SEHNR, CDR2 FQNEAQ (reference sequence). CDR3 length equals 14 residues. V lost 6 bases to trimming and J lost 2 bases, with 13 bases between them. CDR3 protein: CASSRDDDQETQYL. CDR3 nucleotides: TGTGCCAGCAGTCGGGATGATGATCAAGAGACCCAGTACCTC.

J is TRBJ1-5 and V is TRBV27, with D possibly being TRBD1 or TRBD2 (5 bases each). The J call is uncertain, as TRBJ2-3 better fits the DNA end. Germline V gene lookup returns CDR1 MNHEY and CDR2 SMNVEV (reference sequence). The CDR3 sequence is 18 residues long. The CDR3 here is CASRPEAGAPLGNQPQYF. The CDR3 coding sequence is TGTGCCAGCAGACCCGAGGCCGGGGCTCCCCTAGGCAATCAGCCCCAGTATTTT.

This chain connects TRBV2 to TRBJ1-5; tentative D call: TRBD1 (5 bases). This CDR3 region has 19 residues. The V gene lost 4 bases and the J gene lost 4 bases, with 26 bases spanning the gap. Germline V gene sequence: CDR1 SNHLY, CDR2 FYNNEI. CDR3 sequence: CASSGAFEGANHFNQPQHF. DNA for the CDR3: TGTGCCAGCAGTGGGGCTTTTGAAGGGGCCAACCACTTTAATCAGCCCCAGCATTTT.

There are many counts of this clonotype. This sequence joins TRBV7-2 and TRBJ2-1, with 10 bases lining up with TRBD2. CDR1 and CDR2 (germline): SGHTA, FQGNSA. The CDR3 runs to 16 residues. V shed 5 bases, J shed 7 bases, and the junction held 11 bases outside the gene matches. This chain's CDR3 is CASSPGGAGGQNEQFF. The CDR3 DNA is TGTGCCAGCAGCCCGGGGGGAGCGGGAGGGCAGAATGAGCAGTTCTTC.

The rearrangement uses TRBV2 and TRBJ1-5; 11 bases fit TRBD1. V gave up 0 bases and J gave up 5 bases; unmatched junction bases: 0. The CDR3 is made up of 15 amino acids. Germline loops: CDR1 SNHLY, CDR2 FYNNEI. CDR3 residues: CASSEAGQGDQPQHF. The DNA for the CDR3 is TGTGCCAGCAGTGAAGCGGGACAGGGGGATCAGCCCCAGCATTTT.

The gene calls are TRBV4-1 and TRBJ2-3, with TRBD2 matching over 16 bases. The V gene's germline CDR1 is MGHRA and CDR2 YSYEKL. The CDR3 spans 19 residues. J was trimmed by 4 bases and V by 0 bases; bases with no gene match: 7. CDR3 in DNA: TGCGCCAGCAGCCAAGAGGGACTAGCGGGAGGGATGACCCCAGATACGCAGTATTTT. This gives the protein CASSQEGLAGGMTPDTQYF.

The chain couples TRBV25-1 to TRBJ2-1, with D possibly being TRBD1 (6 bases). CDR3 size: 10 residues. V lost 9 bases and J 9 bases, leaving 9 bases between the germline ends. Germline CDR1 MGHDK, CDR2 SYGVNS. The chain's CDR3 is CARVRGEQFF. The CDR3 DNA is TGTGCCAGAGTCAGGGGTGAGCAGTTCTTC.

This clonotype was seen ten or more times. V usage is TRBV2 and J usage is TRBJ1-4, with TRBD1 matching 10 bases. From germline, CDR1 is SNHLY and CDR2 FYNNEI. With 6 bases clipped from V and 12 bases from J, the junction kept 10 bases outside the gene matches. The CDR3 has 14 amino acids. CDR3 protein: CASREGQGKRELFF. CDR3 DNA sequence: TGTGCCAGCAGAGAGGGACAGGGGAAAAGGGAACTGTTTTTT.

V usage is TRBV7-6 and J usage is TRBJ2-7, with D unresolved. This CDR3 has 13 residues. Trimming left V 1 base short and J 6 bases short, with 10 bases between. The germline CDR1 and CDR2 sequences are SGHVS and FNYEAQ. The CDR3 bases are TGTGCCAGCAGCTTAGGGGGTTTCGCCGAGCAGTACTTC. Its protein is CASSLGGFAEQYF.

This clonotype was observed at least ten times. The chain combines TRBV9 with TRBJ2-1; D unresolved. Germline V gene sequence: CDR1 SGDLS, CDR2 YYNGEE. The V gene lost 0 bases and the J gene lost 9 bases, with 16 bases spanning the gap. There are 15 residues in the CDR3. The CDR3 here is CASSVGHKSVGEQFF. Here the CDR3 DNA reads TGTGCCAGCAGCGTAGGACACAAAAGTGTCGGTGAGCAGTTCTTC.

This sequence joins TRBV20-1 and TRBJ1-5, with 8 bases lining up with TRBD1. The trim removed 6 bases at V and 4 bases at J, leaving 8 bases unmatched. Germline V gene sequence: CDR1 DFQATT, CDR2 SNEGSKA (reference sequence). The CDR3 runs 14 residues. DNA for the CDR3: TGCAGTGCGGGGGAGGACAGGGAGAATCAGCCCCAGCATTTT. Amino acids: CSAGEDRENQPQHF.

This sequence joins TRBV18 and TRBJ2-3; possible D gene TRBD2, 5 bases. The germline gives CDR1 KGHSH, CDR2 LQKENI. V was pared by 6 bases and J by 4 bases, with 20 bases between. CDR3 length: 16 amino acids. DNA of the CDR3: TGTGCCAGCTCCCCTATCGGCTCGGAGAGGGCAGATACGCAGTATTTT. The encoded protein is CASSPIGSERADTQYF. The full variable domain, rest sourced from reference TRBV18 and TRBJ2-3, is NAGVMQNPRHLVRRRGQEARLRCSPMKGHSHVYWYRQLPEEGLKFMVYLQKENIIDESGMPKERFSAEFPKEGPSILRIQQVVRGDSAAYFCASSPIGSERADTQYFGPGTRLTVL.

At least ten counts were recorded for this clonotype. The rearrangement joins TRBV9 to TRBJ1-2; D gene uncertain. The CDR3 consists of 13 residues. V was cut by 4 bases and J by 1 base, with 8 bases left in between. Germline-derived CDR1 and CDR2 are SGDLS and YYNGEE. CDR3 bases: TGTGCCAGCAGCCCCTCGGGTAACTATGGCTACACCTTC. This sequence encodes CASSPSGNYGYTF.

This clonotype was found a few times. The rearrangement uses TRBV30 and TRBJ1-1; D gene unclear. The germline V and J ends were trimmed by 0 bases and 1 base, with 6 bases remaining between them. The CDR3 extends over 13 amino acids. CDR1 and CDR2 (germline): GTSNPN, SVGIG (reference sequence). The CDR3 reads CAWSVVGNTEAFF. The DNA for the CDR3 is TGTGCCTGGAGTGTCGTGGGGAACACTGAAGCTTTCTTT.

This rearrangement joins TRBV7-3 to TRBJ2-5; TRBD2 agrees at 9 bases. The V segment lost 8 bases and the J segment 5 bases; nucleotides outside the gene matches: 9. The CDR3 covers 14 residues. CDR1 and CDR2 from the germline V gene are SGHTA and FQGTGA. The CDR3 nucleotides read TGTGCCAGCGGCCCCCTAGCGGGGAGGGAGACCCAGTACTTC. This translates into CASGPLAGRETQYF.

This clonotype was seen many times. The chain couples TRBV20-1 to TRBJ2-1, with unresolved D. Germline V gene data show CDR1 as DFQATT and CDR2 as SNEGSKA (reference sequence). The germline V and J ends were trimmed by 2 bases and 0 bases, with 8 bases remaining between them. CDR3 size: 14 residues. The CDR3 DNA reads TGCAGTGCTAGACCCACGAGCTCCTACAATGAGCAGTTCTTC. Translation gives CSARPTSSYNEQFF.

This clonotype was counted ten times or more. The chain employs TRBV6-1 and TRBJ2-1, with TRBD2 matching over 8 bases. Germline loops: CDR1 MNHNS, CDR2 SASEGT. V dropped 9 bases and J dropped 7; count of bases not matched to a gene: 14. The CDR3 is made up of 15 amino acids. The CDR3 bases are TGTGCCAGTCGGAAAAAAGCTAGCGGGCCTAATGAGCAGTTCTTC. Its protein product is CASRKKASGPNEQFF.

As to this clonotype: With a much larger clone just one base away, this may be a read error. The chain joins TRBV7-2 to TRBJ1-3, with a weak D call TRBD1 (5 bases). CDR3 length: 15 amino acids. CDR1 and CDR2 (germline): SGHTA, FQGNSA. The CDR3: CASGLVRGSGNTIYF. CDR3 nucleotide sequence: TGTGCCAGCGGCTTAGTAAGGGGCTCTGGAAACACCATATATTTT.

A few counts support this clonotype. This chain joins TRBV2 and TRBJ2-5; D not resolved. The germline V gene encodes CDR1 SNHLY and CDR2 FYNNEI. The CDR3 is 12 amino acids. V lost 7 bases and J 3 bases, leaving 9 bases between the germline ends. The DNA of the CDR3 is TGTGCCAGCATACGACTTGAAGAGACCCAGTACTTC. This sequence encodes CASIRLEETQYF.

This clonotype has a single count. Since a much larger clone is just one base distant, this may be a read error. The J gene is TRBJ2-3, the V gene TRBV5-1, with 11 positions matching TRBD2. This CDR3 has 16 residues. Germline V gene data show CDR1 as SGHRS and CDR2 as YFSETQ. CDR3 in amino acids: CAGSFLAGGPTDTQYF. In DNA, the CDR3 is TGCGCCGGCAGCTTTTTAGCGGGAGGGCCCACAGATACGCAGTATTTT.

This clonotype was seen many times. This chain connects TRBV12-3 or TRBV12-4 to TRBJ2-1; D is ambiguous. V lost 6 bases, J lost 3 bases, and 6 bases lay in between. The CDR3 sequence is 12 residues long. In DNA form, the CDR3 reads TGTGCCAGCAGACGCAACTACAATGAGCAGTTCTTC. This gives the protein CASRRNYNEQFF.

In its sample, this clonotype was seen once. The chain joins TRBV19 to TRBJ2-1; TRBD2 aligns across 9 bases. This CDR3 contains 15 residues. The ends lost 9 bases at V and 8 bases at J; junction bases unmatched: 14. Germline CDR1 reads LNHDA; CDR2 reads SQIVND (reference sequence). In nucleotides, the CDR3 is TGTGCCAGCAGGACTGGAGCAGCGGGAGGACATGAGCAGTTCTTC. Its protein is CASRTGAAGGHEQFF.

The J gene is TRBJ2-1, the V gene TRBV20-1; D is unclear. The CDR3 is 14 amino acids. Germline CDR1 reads DFQATT; CDR2 reads SNEGSKA (reference sequence). The germline V and J ends were trimmed by 1 base and 6 bases, with 13 bases remaining between them. The CDR3 loop is CSARVTPMANEQFF. Here the CDR3 DNA reads TGCAGTGCTAGAGTGACACCGATGGCCAATGAGCAGTTCTTC.

The J gene is TRBJ1-2, the V gene TRBV20-1, with a possible D match to TRBD1 (5 bases). Trimming took 6 bases from V and 4 from J, leaving 12 bases between them. Germline assignment: CDR1 DFQATT and CDR2 SNEGSKA (reference sequence). CDR3 length: 12 amino acids. The CDR3 sequence: CSATDQFYGYTF. As DNA, the CDR3 is TGCAGTGCGACAGACCAATTCTATGGCTACACCTTC.

The rearrangement joins TRBV5-1 to TRBJ1-5; 7 bases line up with TRBD1. J gave up 11 bases and V 0 bases, and 8 bases lay outside the gene matches. The CDR3 has 14 residues. The germline gives CDR1 SGHRS, CDR2 YFSETQ. CDR3 nucleotides: TGCGCCAGCAGCTTGGGGGTATCCGGGACAGCCCAGCATTTT. Translation: CASSLGVSGTAQHF.

This clonotype was seen at least ten times. V gene TRBV29-1 combines with J gene TRBJ1-3; D ambiguous. The CDR3 has 11 amino acids. Trimming pared 6 bases from V and 9 bases from J, leaving 12 bases between. Per the germline V gene, CDR1 is SQVTM and CDR2 is ANQGSEA. In DNA form, the CDR3 reads TGCAGCGTGGCTCTAGGCAGCACCATATATTTT. It codes for CSVALGSTIYF.

This chain links TRBV7-3 with TRBJ2-7; the match to TRBD1 covers 9 bases. From germline, CDR1 is SGHTA and CDR2 FQGTGA. V shed 5 bases, J shed 4 bases, and the junction held 6 bases outside the gene matches. The CDR3 runs to 14 residues. CDR3: CASSDWGQGYEQYF. The CDR3 DNA follows: TGTGCCAGCAGCGATTGGGGACAGGGTTACGAGCAGTACTTC.